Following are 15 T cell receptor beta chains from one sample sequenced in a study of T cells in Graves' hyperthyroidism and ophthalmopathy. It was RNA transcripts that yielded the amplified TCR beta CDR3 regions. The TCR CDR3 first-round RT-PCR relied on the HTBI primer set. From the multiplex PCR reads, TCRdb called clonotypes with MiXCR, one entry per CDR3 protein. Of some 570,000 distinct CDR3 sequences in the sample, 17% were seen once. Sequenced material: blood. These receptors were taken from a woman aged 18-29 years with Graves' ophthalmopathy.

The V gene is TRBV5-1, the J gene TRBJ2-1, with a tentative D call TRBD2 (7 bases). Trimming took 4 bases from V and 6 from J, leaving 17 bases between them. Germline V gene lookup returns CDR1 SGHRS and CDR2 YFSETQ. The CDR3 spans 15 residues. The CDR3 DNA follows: TGCGCCAGCAGCCAACCTTACAGGGAGGGCAATGAGCAGTTCTTC. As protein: CASSQPYREGNEQFF. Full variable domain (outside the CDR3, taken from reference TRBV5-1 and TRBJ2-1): KAGVTQTPRYLIKTRGQQVTLSCSPISGHRSVSWYQQTPGQGLQFLFEYFSETQRNKGNFPGRFSGRQFSNSRSEMNVSTLELGDSALYLCASSQPYREGNEQFFGPGTRLTVL.

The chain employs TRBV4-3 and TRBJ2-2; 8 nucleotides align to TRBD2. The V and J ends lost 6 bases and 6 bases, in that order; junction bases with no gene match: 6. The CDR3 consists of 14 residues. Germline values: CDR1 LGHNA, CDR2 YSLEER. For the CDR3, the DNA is TGCGCCAGCAGTGTTGCGGGAGGCGCCGGGGAGCTGTTTTTT. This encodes CASSVAGGAGELFF.

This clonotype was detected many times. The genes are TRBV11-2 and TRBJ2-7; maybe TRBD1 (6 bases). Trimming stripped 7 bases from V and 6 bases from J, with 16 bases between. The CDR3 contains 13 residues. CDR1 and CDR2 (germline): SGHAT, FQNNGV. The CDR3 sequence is CASISPGVVEQYF. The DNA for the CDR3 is TGTGCCAGCATCTCGCCAGGGGTGGTCGAGCAGTACTTC.

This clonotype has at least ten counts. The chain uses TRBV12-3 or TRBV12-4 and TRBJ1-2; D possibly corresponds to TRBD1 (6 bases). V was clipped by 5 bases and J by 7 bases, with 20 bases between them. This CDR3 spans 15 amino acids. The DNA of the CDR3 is TGTGCCAGCAGTCCCCCCGGGGGCCAGGGTTTTGGCTACACCTTC. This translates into CASSPPGGQGFGYTF.

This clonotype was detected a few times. CDR3 sequence (DNA): TGTGCCAGCAACCCAGGGGGCGCGAGCTACACCTTC. Protein product: CASNPGGASYTF. This chain uses TRBV6-1 with TRBJ1-2; 8 bases align to TRBD1. The CDR3 contains 12 residues. J lost 9 bases, V lost 7 bases, and 7 bases had no gene match. CDR1 MNHNS and CDR2 SASEGT come from the germline V gene.

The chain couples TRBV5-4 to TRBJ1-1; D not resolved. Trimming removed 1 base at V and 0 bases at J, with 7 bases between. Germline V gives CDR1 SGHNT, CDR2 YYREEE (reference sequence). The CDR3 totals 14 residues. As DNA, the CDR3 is TGTGCCAGCAGCTTGCCACGGATGAACACTGAAGCTTTCTTT. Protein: CASSLPRMNTEAFF.

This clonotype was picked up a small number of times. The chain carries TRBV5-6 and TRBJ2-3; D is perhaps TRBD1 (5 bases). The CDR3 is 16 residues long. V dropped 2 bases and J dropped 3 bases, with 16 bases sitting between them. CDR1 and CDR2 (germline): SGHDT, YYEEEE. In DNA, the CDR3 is TGTGCCAGCAGCTTAATTTCCGCAGGGCTGACAGATACGCAGTATTTT. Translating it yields CASSLISAGLTDTQYF. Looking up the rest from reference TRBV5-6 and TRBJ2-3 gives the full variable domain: DAGVTQSPTHLIKTRGQQVTLRCSPKSGHDTVSWYQQALGQGPQFIFQYYEEEERQRGNFPDRFSGHQFPNYSSELNVNALLLGDSALYLCASSLISAGLTDTQYFGPGTRLTVL.

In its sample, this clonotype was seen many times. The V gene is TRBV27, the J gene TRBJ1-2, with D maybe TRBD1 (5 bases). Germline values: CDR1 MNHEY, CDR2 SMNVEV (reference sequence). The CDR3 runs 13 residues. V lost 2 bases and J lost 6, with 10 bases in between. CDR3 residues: CASSLQGGNGYTF. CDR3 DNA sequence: TGTGCCAGCAGTTTACAGGGAGGGAATGGCTACACCTTC.

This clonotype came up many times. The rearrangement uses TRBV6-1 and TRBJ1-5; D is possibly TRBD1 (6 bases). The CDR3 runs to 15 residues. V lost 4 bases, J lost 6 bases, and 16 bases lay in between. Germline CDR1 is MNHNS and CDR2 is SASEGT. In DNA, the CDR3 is TGTGCCAGCAGTGTACTAGGGACACCTAGTCAGCCCCAGCATTTT. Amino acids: CASSVLGTPSQPQHF.

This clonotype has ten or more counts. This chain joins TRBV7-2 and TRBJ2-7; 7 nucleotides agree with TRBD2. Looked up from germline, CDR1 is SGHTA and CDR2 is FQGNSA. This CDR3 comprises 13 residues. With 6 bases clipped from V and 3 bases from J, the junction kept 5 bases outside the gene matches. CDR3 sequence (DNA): TGTGCCAGCAGGCCTAGCGGCTACTACGAGCAGTACTTC. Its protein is CASRPSGYYEQYF.

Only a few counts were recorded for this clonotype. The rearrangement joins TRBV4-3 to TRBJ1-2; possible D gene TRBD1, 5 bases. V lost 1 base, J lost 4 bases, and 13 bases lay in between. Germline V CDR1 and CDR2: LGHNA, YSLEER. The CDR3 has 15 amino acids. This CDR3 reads CASSQGGRDGYGYTF. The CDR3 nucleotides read TGCGCCAGCAGCCAAGGGGGCAGGGACGGCTATGGCTACACCTTC.

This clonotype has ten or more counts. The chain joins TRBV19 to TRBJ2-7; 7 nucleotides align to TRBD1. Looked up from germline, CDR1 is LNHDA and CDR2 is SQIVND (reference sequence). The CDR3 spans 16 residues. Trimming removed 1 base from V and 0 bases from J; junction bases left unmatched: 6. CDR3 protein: CASSIAGDRASYEQYF. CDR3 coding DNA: TGTGCCAGTAGTATAGCCGGCGACAGGGCCTCCTACGAGCAGTACTTC.

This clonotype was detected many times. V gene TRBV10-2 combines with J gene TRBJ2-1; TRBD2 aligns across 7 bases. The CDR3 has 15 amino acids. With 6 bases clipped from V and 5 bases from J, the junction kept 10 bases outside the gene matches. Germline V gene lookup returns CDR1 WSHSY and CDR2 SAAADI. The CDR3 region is CASSDHGGGNNEQFF. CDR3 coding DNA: TGCGCCAGCAGCGACCACGGCGGGGGAAACAATGAGCAGTTCTTC.

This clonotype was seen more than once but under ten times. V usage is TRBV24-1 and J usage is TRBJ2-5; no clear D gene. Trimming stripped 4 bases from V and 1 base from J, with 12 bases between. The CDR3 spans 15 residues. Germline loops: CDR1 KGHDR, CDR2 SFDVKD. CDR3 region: CATSDTRVPQETQYF. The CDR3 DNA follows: TGTGCCACCAGTGACACACGGGTTCCCCAAGAGACCCAGTACTTC.

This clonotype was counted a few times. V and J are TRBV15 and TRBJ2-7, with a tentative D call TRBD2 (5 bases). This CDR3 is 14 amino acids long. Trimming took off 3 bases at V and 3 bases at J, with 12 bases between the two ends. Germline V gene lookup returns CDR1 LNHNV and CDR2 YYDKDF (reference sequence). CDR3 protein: CATSSRGPGYEQYF. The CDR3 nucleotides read TGTGCCACCAGCAGTAGAGGGCCCGGCTACGAGCAGTACTTC.